This TCR beta chain was sequenced in a study of cytomegalovirus exposure and HLA in healthy donors. Notes on the study in general: Follow-up analysis later connected one missense variant in DCLRE1C with trimming of TCR beta V- and J-genes. Later analysis suggested most CMV-associated TCR beta chains were HLA-restricted.

To note about this clone: As yet, its antigen is unknown.

This PCR relied on a set of 60 Vbeta primers and 13 Jbeta primers. Using immunoSEQ multiplex PCR, the repertoire was profiled, and TCRdb retains in-frame clones only, with some absent. The sample records some 180,000 clones, around 77% being singletons. Germline lookup yields CDR1 SGHDT and CDR2 YYEEEE. The CDR3 is made up of 16 amino acids. The V end lost 3 bases, the J end lost 4 bases, and 17 bases lay between the germline ends. This receptor was identified in a woman aged 25 to 39 in good health and CMV-seronegative. The gene calls are TRBV5-6 and TRBJ1-5, with D perhaps TRBD1 (6 bases). The sequencing sample was made of PBMCs. The CDR3 sequence is CASSSRQGYGNQPQHF. CDR3 nucleotides: TGTGCCAGCAGCTCACGTCAGGGGTATGGGAATCAGCCCCAGCATTTT.